This paragraph covers one T cell receptor beta chain sequence. The data were obtained in a study of T cell responses to AZD1222 COVID-19 vaccine. Sequenced by immunoSEQ multiplex PCR; TCRdb stores in-frame clones only, minus some. The sample holds about 180,000 clones, 88% seen once. V trimming: 6 bases; J trimming: 5 bases; junction bases outside the gene matches: 14. CDR3 size: 16 residues. The V gene's germline CDR1 is KGHSH and CDR2 LQKENI. The genes are TRBV18 and TRBJ2-3; 7 nucleotides align to TRBD2. The source material was peripheral blood, sampled 28 days after the second AZD1222 dose. This sequence originates from an adult who received the AZD1222 COVID-19 vaccine. CDR3 residues: CASSPARAGVGDTQYF. The DNA of the CDR3 is TGTGCCAGCTCCCCGGCTCGGGCGGGAGTAGGAGATACGCAGTATTTT.